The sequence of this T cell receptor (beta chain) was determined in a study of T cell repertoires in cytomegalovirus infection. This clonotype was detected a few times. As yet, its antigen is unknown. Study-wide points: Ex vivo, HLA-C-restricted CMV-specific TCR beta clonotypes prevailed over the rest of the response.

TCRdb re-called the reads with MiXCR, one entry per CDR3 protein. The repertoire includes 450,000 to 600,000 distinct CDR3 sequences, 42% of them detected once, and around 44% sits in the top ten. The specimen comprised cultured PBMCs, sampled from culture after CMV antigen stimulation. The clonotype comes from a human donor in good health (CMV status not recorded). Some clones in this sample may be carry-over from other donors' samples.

The CDR3 here is CASSPDRDRGLEQYF. The CDR3 coding sequence is TGTGCCAGCAGCCCCGACCGGGACAGGGGGCTCGAGCAGTACTTC. The rearrangement joins TRBV7-2 to TRBJ2-7; TRBD1 matches at 12 bases. The CDR3 has 15 residues. V was clipped by 5 bases and J by 6 bases; unmatched bases: 8. Germline V gene lookup returns CDR1 SGHTA and CDR2 FQGNSA.